The present T cell receptor (beta chain) was sequenced within a study of T cells in Graves' hyperthyroidism and ophthalmopathy. Notes on this clonotype: Its antigen remains unknown.

Study findings and constraints: Most clonotypes expanded in the thyroid (above 0.001) were also present in blood. Model output signaled ophthalmopathy a median 6.5 months ahead of onset. Ophthalmopathy could be told apart from stable hyperthyroidism with a 13 V-J model.

TCR beta CDR3 regions were amplified from RNA. A set of HTBI primers served as the primers for a first-round RT-PCR of the TCR CDR3. TCRdb independently ran MiXCR on the multiplex PCR reads; one entry per CDR3 protein. The sample carries hundreds of thousands of distinct CDR3 sequences, over 15% recorded once. What was sequenced was blood. This TCR derives from a woman in her late teens or twenties with Graves' hyperthyroidism.

The CDR3 coding sequence is TGTGCCAGCAGCTCGAAGGACAGCTCCTACAATGAGCAGTTCTTC. This translates into CASSSKDSSYNEQFF. The chain has TRBV7-2 and TRBJ2-1; TRBD1 is a possible D gene (6 bases). The V end was cut by 4 bases, the J end by 0 bases, with 10 bases between. The CDR3 is made up of 15 amino acids. The V gene's germline CDR1 is SGHTA and CDR2 FQGNSA.